This T cell receptor beta chain was obtained from a study of blood T cell repertoires in COVID-19. On the study more broadly: Both acute and convalescent COVID-19 samples were obtained from the United States, Italy and Spain. PBMCs, B-cell-depleted T cells, or T cells were the source of the cDNA or gDNA that made up the material.

The CDR3 consists of 15 residues. Germline V gives CDR1 LGHNA, CDR2 YNFKEQ. Unmatched junction bases numbered 7, after V lost 4 bases and J lost 6 bases. Per the original methods: Amplification of reference gene primers was used by the study to estimate nucleated cell counts. TCRdb's copy holds only in-frame clones and misses some; the assay was immunoSEQ multiplex PCR. Clone size and V and J calls were adopted from that table, with D and trimming inferred from the DNA. The table has 88,000 or so clones, 65% to 90% seen once; the top ten hold 3.8%. Material: peripheral blood. This receptor was taken from a man in his 60s with acute or convalescent COVID-19. This chain links TRBV4-2 with TRBJ2-7; TRBD2 agrees at 12 bases. Written as DNA, the CDR3 is TGTGCCAGCAGCCCTGGTGCTAGCGGGAGGGGCGAGCAGTACTTC. As protein: CASSPGASGRGEQYF.